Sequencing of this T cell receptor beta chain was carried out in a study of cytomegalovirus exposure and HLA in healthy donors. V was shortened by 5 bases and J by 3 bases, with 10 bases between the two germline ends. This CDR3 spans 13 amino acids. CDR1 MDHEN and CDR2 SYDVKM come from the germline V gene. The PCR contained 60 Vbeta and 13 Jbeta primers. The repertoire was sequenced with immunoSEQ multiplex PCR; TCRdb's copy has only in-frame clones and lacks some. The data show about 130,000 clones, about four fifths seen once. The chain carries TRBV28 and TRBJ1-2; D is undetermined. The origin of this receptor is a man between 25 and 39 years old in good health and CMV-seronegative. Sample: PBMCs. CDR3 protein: CASSRTGDYGYTF. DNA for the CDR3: TGTGCCAGCAGTCGGACTGGGGACTATGGCTACACCTTC.